Following are 15 T cell receptor beta chains from one sample sequenced in a study of blood T cell repertoires in COVID-19. TCRdb's table, derived via immunoSEQ multiplex PCR, lists solely in-frame clones and lacks some. The table records roughly 460,000 clones, about 87% of them present only once. Sequencing used peripheral blood. The receptor source for this set is a man between 18 and 29 years old with COVID-19, enrolled during active disease.

This clone was seen only once. V and J are TRBV6-5 and TRBJ2-5; the match to TRBD2 covers 13 bases. After removal of 6 bases from V and 5 bases from J, the junction contained 6 bases not matched to a gene. The CDR3 contains 15 residues. Germline CDR1 and CDR2: MNHEY and SVGAGI. The DNA for the CDR3 is TGTGCCAGCAGCAAACTAGCGGGGGGGCCGGAGACCCAGTACTTC. As protein: CASSKLAGGPETQYF.

V and J are TRBV13 and TRBJ1-2; D possibly corresponds to TRBD1 (6 bases). Trimming removed 4 bases from V and 8 bases from J, with 20 bases in between. Germline V gives CDR1 PRHDT, CDR2 FYEKMQ (reference sequence). This CDR3 is built from 15 residues. The CDR3 DNA sequence: TGTGCCAGCAGCTCGCGGACAGAGCCCTCCCTGGGCTACACCTTC. It specifies CASSSRTEPSLGYTF.

This clone was detected only once. One end of the junction varies from germline; a read error may be responsible. V is TRBV4-1 and J is TRBJ2-3; D is uncertain. Germline V CDR1 and CDR2: MGHRA, YSYEKL. CDR3 length: 14 residues. The CDR3 region has the DNA TGCGCCAGCAGCGAAGAGCCAGTCCCAGATACGCAGTATTTT. It translates to CASSEEPVPDTQYF.

The gene calls are TRBV7-8 and TRBJ2-5; D possibly corresponds to TRBD2 (5 bases). Trimming took off 5 bases at V and 0 bases at J, with 16 bases between the two ends. The CDR3 covers 16 residues. The V gene's germline CDR1 is SGHVS and CDR2 FQNEAQ. The CDR3 region is CASSHPDFPDQETQYF. The CDR3 DNA reads TGTGCCAGCAGCCACCCGGACTTTCCAGACCAAGAGACCCAGTACTTC.

The V gene is TRBV11-2, the J gene TRBJ2-1; D might be TRBD2 (5 bases). The V end lost 5 bases, the J end lost 3 bases, and 8 bases lay between the germline ends. Germline V gene lookup returns CDR1 SGHAT and CDR2 FQNNGV. The CDR3 runs 13 residues. The CDR3 here is CASSPGFYNEQFF. In DNA, the CDR3 is TGTGCCAGCAGCCCGGGGTTCTACAATGAGCAGTTCTTC.

The rearrangement uses TRBV5-1 and TRBJ2-3, with 13 bases matching TRBD2. The CDR3 loop spans 15 amino acids. The germline V gene encodes CDR1 SGHRS and CDR2 YFSETQ. The J segment lost 13 bases and the V segment lost 4 bases, leaving 12 bases of the junction unmatched. CDR3 sequence (DNA): TGCGCCAGCAGCCCCGGACTAGCGGGAGATGGGGAGGAGTATTTT. This codes for CASSPGLAGDGEEYF. The whole variable domain, filled in from reference TRBV5-1 and TRBJ2-3, reads KAGVTQTPRYLIKTRGQQVTLSCSPISGHRSVSWYQQTPGQGLQFLFEYFSETQRNKGNFPGRFSGRQFSNSRSEMNVSTLELGDSALYLCASSPGLAGDGEEYFGPGTRLTVL.

The chain is built from TRBV20-1 and TRBJ2-1; 12 bases agree with TRBD2. The CDR3 spans 19 residues. Looked up from germline, CDR1 is DFQATT and CDR2 is SNEGSKA (reference sequence). J was trimmed by 0 bases and V by 5 bases; bases with no gene match: 14. The DNA for the CDR3 is TGCAGTGCTGGTGTTGGACTAGCGGGGATACGAAGCTCCTACAATGAGCAGTTCTTC. Encoded protein: CSAGVGLAGIRSSYNEQFF.

This clone was detected only a few times. CDR3 amino acids: CASTGGGRGPYSNQPQHF. As DNA, the CDR3 is TGCGCCAGCACGGGCGGTGGGAGGGGACCCTATAGCAATCAGCCCCAGCATTTT. The chain joins TRBV10-1 to TRBJ1-5, with D possibly TRBD1 on 5 matching bases. Trimming took 7 bases from V and 0 from J, leaving 22 bases between them. The CDR3 runs to 18 residues. Germline CDR1 reads WNHNN; CDR2 reads SYGVQD (reference sequence).

As DNA, the CDR3 is TGTGCCAGCAGCCAACCCGACAGGAACCCCTACGAGCAGTACTTC. This gives the protein CASSQPDRNPYEQYF. The chain combines TRBV14 with TRBJ2-7; tentatively, D is TRBD1 (6 bases). There are 15 residues in the CDR3. Trimming removed 2 bases at V and 2 bases at J, with 13 bases between. CDR1 and CDR2 from the germline V gene are SGHDN and FVKESK. Full variable domain (rest looked up from reference TRBV14 and TRBJ2-7): EAGVTQFPSHSVIEKGQTVTLRCDPISGHDNLYWYRRVMGKEIKFLLHFVKESKQDESGMPNNRFLAERTGGTYSTLKVQPAELEDSGVYFCASSQPDRNPYEQYFGPGTRLTVT.

This chain joins TRBV9 and TRBJ2-2, with 10 nucleotides matching TRBD2. The V segment lost 0 bases and the J segment 7 bases; nucleotides outside the gene matches: 9. CDR3 length: 17 amino acids. The germline CDR1 and CDR2 sequences are SGDLS and YYNGEE. The CDR3 nucleotides read TGTGCCAGCAGCGTAGATCTAGCGGGGGTTGGAAGCGGGGAGCTGTTTTTT. Translation: CASSVDLAGVGSGELFF.

V usage is TRBV7-2 and J usage is TRBJ2-7, with 10 bases aligning to TRBD1. Germline CDR1 is SGHTA and CDR2 is FQGNSA. The CDR3 covers 15 residues. The ends lost 2 bases at V and 2 bases at J; junction bases unmatched: 3. The CDR3 loop is CASSLPGQGAYEQYF. The CDR3, as DNA: TGTGCCAGCAGCTTACCCGGACAGGGGGCCTACGAGCAGTACTTC.

The V and J genes are TRBV28 and TRBJ2-1; TRBD1 aligns across 7 bases. The CDR3 loop spans 15 amino acids. Germline V gene lookup returns CDR1 MDHEN and CDR2 SYDVKM. V gave up 4 bases and J gave up 8 bases; unmatched junction bases: 11. The CDR3 spells CASSSILTGSHEQFF. The CDR3 DNA follows: TGTGCCAGCAGTTCGATACTGACAGGGTCCCATGAGCAGTTCTTC.

The chain couples TRBV5-5 to TRBJ2-7, with a weak D call TRBD1 (6 bases). The CDR3 is 12 residues long. Trimming removed 2 bases at V and 3 bases at J, with 6 bases between. Germline CDR1 is SGHKS and CDR2 is YYEKEE (reference sequence). The DNA of the CDR3 is TGTGCCAGCAGCTTACAGGGCTACGAGCAGTACTTC. Translated: CASSLQGYEQYF.

The chain recombines TRBV19 with TRBJ1-2; D is uncertain. This CDR3 comprises 13 residues. The V end lost 10 bases, the J end lost 8 bases, and 20 bases lay between the germline ends. Germline V gene data show CDR1 as LNHDA and CDR2 as SQIVND (reference sequence). The CDR3 region has the DNA TGTGCCACCTCCGACCCAGGAACAGAGGGCTACACCTTC. It is translated as CATSDPGTEGYTF.

This chain joins TRBV6-4 and TRBJ2-2, with TRBD2 as a possible D gene (6 bases). Germline assignment: CDR1 MRHNA and CDR2 SNTAGT. This CDR3 spans 13 amino acids. Trimming cost V 2 bases and J 7 bases, with 8 bases left between them. CDR3 bases: TGTGCCAGCAGTGACAAGGAGGGCGGGGAGCTGTTTTTT. Residues: CASSDKEGGELFF.